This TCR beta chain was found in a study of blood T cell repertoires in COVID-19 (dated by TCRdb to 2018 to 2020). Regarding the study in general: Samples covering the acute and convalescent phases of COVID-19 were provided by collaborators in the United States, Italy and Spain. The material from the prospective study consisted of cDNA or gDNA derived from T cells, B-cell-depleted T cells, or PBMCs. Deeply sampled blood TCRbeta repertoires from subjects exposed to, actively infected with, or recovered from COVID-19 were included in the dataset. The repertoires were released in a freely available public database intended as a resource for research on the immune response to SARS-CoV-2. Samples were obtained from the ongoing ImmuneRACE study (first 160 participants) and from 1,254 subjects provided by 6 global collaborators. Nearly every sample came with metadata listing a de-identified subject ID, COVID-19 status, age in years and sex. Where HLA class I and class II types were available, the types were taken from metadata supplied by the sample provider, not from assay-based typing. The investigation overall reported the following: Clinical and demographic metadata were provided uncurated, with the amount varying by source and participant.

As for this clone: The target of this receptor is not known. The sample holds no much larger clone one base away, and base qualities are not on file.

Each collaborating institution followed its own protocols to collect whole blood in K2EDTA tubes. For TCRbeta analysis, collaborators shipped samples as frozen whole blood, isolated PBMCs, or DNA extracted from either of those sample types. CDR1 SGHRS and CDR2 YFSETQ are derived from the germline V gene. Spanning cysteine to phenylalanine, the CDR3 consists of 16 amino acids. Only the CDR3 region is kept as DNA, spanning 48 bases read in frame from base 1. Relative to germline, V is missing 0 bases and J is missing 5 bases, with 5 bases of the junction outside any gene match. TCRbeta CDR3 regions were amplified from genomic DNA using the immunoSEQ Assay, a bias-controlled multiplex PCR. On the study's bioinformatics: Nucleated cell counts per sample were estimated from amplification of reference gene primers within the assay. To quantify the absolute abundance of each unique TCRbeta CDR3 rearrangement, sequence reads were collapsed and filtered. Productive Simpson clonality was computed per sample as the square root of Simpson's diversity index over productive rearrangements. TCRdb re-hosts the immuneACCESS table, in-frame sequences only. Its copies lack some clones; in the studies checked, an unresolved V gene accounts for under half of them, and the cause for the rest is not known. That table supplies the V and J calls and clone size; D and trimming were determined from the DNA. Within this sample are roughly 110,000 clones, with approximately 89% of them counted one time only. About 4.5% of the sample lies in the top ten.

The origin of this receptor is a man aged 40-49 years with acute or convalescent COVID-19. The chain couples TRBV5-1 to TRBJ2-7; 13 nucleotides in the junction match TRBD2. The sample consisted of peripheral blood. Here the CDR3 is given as CASSLVGLAGEDEQYF. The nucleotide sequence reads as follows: TGCGCCAGCAGCTTGGTAGGACTAGCGGGAGAAGACGAGCAGTACTTC.